The 3 T cell receptor beta chains given below trace back to one sample, sequenced in a study of blood T cell repertoires in COVID-19. Only in-frame clones appear in the TCRdb table, and some are missing; sequencing was by immunoSEQ multiplex PCR. The table includes under 100,000 clones, over 75% detected once. The sequencing input was peripheral blood. These receptors all stem from an elderly man with active or convalescent COVID-19.

Ten or more counts support this clone. This chain links TRBV6-4 with TRBJ2-3, with 7 bases lining up with TRBD1. The CDR3 sequence is 15 residues long. Germline V gene data show CDR1 as MRHNA and CDR2 as SNTAGT. Trimming cost V 0 bases and J 4 bases; bases outside gene matches: 4. This chain's CDR3 is CASSDSSQGADTQYF. CDR3 DNA sequence: TGTGCCAGCAGTGACTCGAGCCAGGGGGCAGATACGCAGTATTTT.

V usage is TRBV4-1 and J usage is TRBJ2-3, with 11 nucleotides matching TRBD2. Germline CDR1 MGHRA, CDR2 YSYEKL. With V trimmed by 1 base and J by 0 bases, 3 bases remained unmatched. The CDR3 length is 17 residues. In DNA, the CDR3 is TGCGCCAGCAGCCAAGGGACTAGCGGGTCTAGCACAGATACGCAGTATTTT. This encodes CASSQGTSGSSTDTQYF.

The chain carries TRBV9 and TRBJ1-6; D unclear. Trimming pared 0 bases from V and 4 bases from J, leaving 11 bases between. This CDR3 region has 16 residues. In germline, CDR1 is SGDLS, CDR2 YYNGEE. The CDR3 DNA reads TGTGCCAGCAGCGTAGGTGACAACCTTTATAATTCACCCCTCCACTTT. This gives the protein CASSVGDNLYNSPLHF.